This T cell receptor (beta chain) was retrieved from a study of OX40 agonist ivuxolimab in advanced cancers. Study details: Patients were dosed with the agonistic anti-OX40 (CD134) antibody ivuxolimab.

This CDR3 is 14 amino acids long. Germline values: CDR1 MNHEY, CDR2 SMNVEV (reference sequence). V dropped 6 bases and J dropped 4; count of bases not matched to a gene: 6. Profiling relied on immunoSEQ multiplex PCR, and the TCRdb table lists in-frame clones only, not all of them. The sample includes 20,000 to 25,000 clones, more than 80% seen only once; the top ten take approximately 35%. The source is an adult with an advanced solid tumor such as melanoma, head and neck, liver or kidney cancer. The source was CD4+ or CD8+ T cells sorted from blood, collected in a trial of the OX40 agonist ivuxolimab. The chain has TRBV27 and TRBJ1-1; 9 bases are shared with TRBD1. The CDR3 sequence: CASRGTGRVTEAFF. CDR3 nucleotide sequence: TGTGCCAGCAGGGGGACAGGGCGGGTCACTGAAGCTTTCTTT.